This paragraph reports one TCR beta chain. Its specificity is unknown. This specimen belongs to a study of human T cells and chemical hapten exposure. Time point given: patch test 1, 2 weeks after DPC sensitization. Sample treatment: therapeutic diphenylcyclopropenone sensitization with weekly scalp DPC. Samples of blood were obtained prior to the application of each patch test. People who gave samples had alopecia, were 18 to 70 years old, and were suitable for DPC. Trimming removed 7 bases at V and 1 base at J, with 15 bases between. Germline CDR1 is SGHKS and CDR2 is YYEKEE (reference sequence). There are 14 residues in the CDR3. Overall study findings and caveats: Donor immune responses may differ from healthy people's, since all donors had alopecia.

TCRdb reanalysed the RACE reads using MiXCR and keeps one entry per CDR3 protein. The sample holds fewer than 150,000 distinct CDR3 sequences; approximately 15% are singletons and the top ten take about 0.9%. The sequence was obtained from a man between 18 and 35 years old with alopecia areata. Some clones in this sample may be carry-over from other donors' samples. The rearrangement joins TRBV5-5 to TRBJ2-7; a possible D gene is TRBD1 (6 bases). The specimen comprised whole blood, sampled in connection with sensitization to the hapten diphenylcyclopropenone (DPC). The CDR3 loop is CASSPSDRSYEQYF. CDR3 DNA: TGTGCCAGCTCCCCTTCGGACAGATCCTACGAGCAGTACTTC.